In this sample, the clone carrying this T cell receptor (beta chain) turned up a few times. This specimen belongs to a study of blood T cell repertoires in COVID-19. Clones were read by immunoSEQ multiplex PCR, and TCRdb kept only the in-frame ones, dropping some. The sample shows over 150,000 clones, roughly 80% of them seen only once. V lost 10 bases to trimming and J lost 4 bases; unmatched junction nucleotides: 5. This CDR3 comprises 12 residues. Germline V gene sequence: CDR1 MDHEN, CDR2 SYDVKM. This sequence was found in a woman aged 50 to 60 with acute or convalescent COVID-19. Specimen: peripheral blood. V usage is TRBV28 and J usage is TRBJ1-2; 8 bases line up with TRBD1. The CDR3 loop is CAIYRGSYGYTF. In nucleotides, the CDR3 is TGTGCCATATACAGGGGGTCCTATGGCTACACCTTC.